These 23 T cell receptor beta chains were sequenced from one sample in a study of blood T cell repertoires in COVID-19 (TCRdb year 2020). Library method: the immunoSEQ multiplex PCR assay. TCRdb re-hosts the immuneACCESS table, in-frame sequences only. Its copies lack some clones; in the studies checked, an unresolved V gene accounts for under half of them, and the cause for the rest is not known. The sample data list about 130,000 clones, and around 79% of these were observed just once. Roughly 5.2% of the sample lies in the top ten. Sequenced material: peripheral blood. The receptors were gathered from a woman aged 70-85 years with COVID-19, enrolled during active disease.

This chain links TRBV5-8 with TRBJ1-6; weak D call: TRBD1 (5 bases). V lost 3 bases and J 10 bases, leaving 20 bases between the germline ends. The CDR3 length is 16 residues. The germline V gene has CDR1 SGHTS and CDR2 YDEGEE. CDR3 region: CASSSTRPPAGSPLHF. The CDR3 DNA is TGTGCCAGCAGCTCTACCCGTCCTCCAGCAGGGTCACCCCTCCACTTT.

This clone occurred many times. This chain connects TRBV3-1 (or the pseudogene TRBV3-2) to TRBJ1-6; D possibly corresponds to TRBD1 (5 bases). Per germline, CDR1 LGHDT and CDR2 YNNKEL (reference sequence). The V end lost 3 bases, the J end lost 12 bases, and 15 bases lay between the germline ends. The CDR3 is 14 residues long. CDR3 nucleotide sequence: TGTGCCAGCAGCCAGGGCGCAGGGCCTCAACCCCTCCACTTT. It codes for CASSQGAGPQPLHF.

The chain links TRBV19 to TRBJ2-1; D is perhaps TRBD2 (6 bases). The germline gives CDR1 LNHDA, CDR2 SQIVND (reference sequence). Trimming removed 6 bases from V and 5 bases from J, with 17 bases in between. CDR3 length equals 15 residues. The CDR3 coding sequence is TGTGCCAGTAGCCGGCGGGGAAAGTCCCACAATGAGCAGTTCTTC. Its protein product is CASSRRGKSHNEQFF.

This chain uses TRBV7-2 with TRBJ2-6; D is undetermined. Germline CDR1 reads SGHTA; CDR2 reads FQGNSA. V lost 1 base to trimming and J lost 0 bases, with 10 bases between them. The CDR3 totals 17 residues. Here the CDR3 reads CASSLGYRSSGANVLTF. For the CDR3, the DNA is TGTGCCAGCAGCTTAGGTTACAGATCCTCTGGGGCCAACGTCCTGACTTTC.

The rearrangement links TRBV7-9 to TRBJ2-7; weak D call: TRBD2 (6 bases). The CDR3 extends over 15 amino acids. V lost 5 bases to trimming and J lost 5 bases, with 19 bases between them. Germline V lookup: CDR1 SEHNR, CDR2 FQNEAQ (reference sequence). The DNA for the CDR3 is TGTGCCAGCAGCGTACTCTGGGGGGTATCCGACGAGCAGTACTTC. Amino acids: CASSVLWGVSDEQYF.

The chain uses TRBV28 and TRBJ2-5; 7 bases are a match to TRBD1. V was clipped by 5 bases and J by 2 bases; unmatched bases: 8. The germline gives CDR1 MDHEN, CDR2 SYDVKM. The CDR3 loop spans 15 amino acids. The CDR3 region has the DNA TGTGCCAGCAGTCCTCGGGACAGTGGGCAAGAGACCCAGTACTTC. This sequence encodes CASSPRDSGQETQYF. The full variable domain, with the rest looked up from reference TRBV28 and TRBJ2-5, is DVKVTQSSRYLVKRTGEKVFLECVQDMDHENMFWYRQDPGLGLRLIYFSYDVKMKEKGDIPEGYSVSREKKERFSLILESASTNQTSMYLCASSPRDSGQETQYFGPGTRLLVL.

The CDR3, as DNA: TGTGCCAGCAGTTACACGGGGGGACTCCGGGGGCAGTATTTT. Translating it yields CASSYTGGLRGQYF. This chain connects TRBV6-2 or TRBV6-3 to TRBJ2-3; 7 nucleotides match TRBD2. V gave up 2 bases and J gave up 11 bases; unmatched junction bases: 10. The CDR3 totals 14 residues. CDR1 and CDR2 from the germline V gene are MNHEY and SVGEGT.

The rearrangement joins TRBV7-8 to TRBJ1-5; 8 bases match TRBD1. The CDR3 totals 14 residues. The trim removed 5 bases at V and 6 bases at J, leaving 6 bases unmatched. Germline CDR1 reads SGHVS; CDR2 reads FQNEAQ. The CDR3 region has the DNA TGTGCCAGCAGCAGCAGGGGGCAAGCTCAGCCCCAGCATTTT. It codes for CASSSRGQAQPQHF.

CDR3 nucleotides: TGTGCCAGCAGCAAAGACCCGGGACAGGGGGCGGAAAATGAGCAGTTCTTC. Protein product: CASSKDPGQGAENEQFF. The chain combines TRBV21-1 with TRBJ2-1; the D call TRBD1 from the table was never checked on the DNA. TRBV21-1 is a pseudogene segment. The CDR3 sequence is 17 residues long.

This clone appeared a few times. The gene calls are TRBV10-3 and TRBJ1-1; TRBD1 matches at 7 bases. This CDR3 region has 14 residues. After removal of 6 bases from V and 6 bases from J, the junction contained 10 bases not matched to a gene. From germline, CDR1 is ENHRY and CDR2 SYGVKD. CDR3 amino acids: CAIRGGQTRAEAFF. Written as DNA, the CDR3 is TGTGCCATCAGGGGGGGACAGACTCGGGCTGAAGCTTTCTTT.

The gene calls are TRBV19 and TRBJ2-7; 9 bases line up with TRBD1. The CDR3 has 15 residues. CDR1 and CDR2 (germline): LNHDA, SQIVND (reference sequence). Trimming removed 5 bases from V and 3 bases from J; junction bases left unmatched: 8. The CDR3 DNA reads TGTGCCAGTAGTCTATCCGGGACAGGGTACTACGAGCAGTACTTC. Encoded protein: CASSLSGTGYYEQYF.

The chain couples TRBV18 to TRBJ1-1; D ambiguous. Germline CDR1 reads KGHSH; CDR2 reads LQKENI. The CDR3 sequence is 13 residues long. The V gene lost 2 bases and the J gene lost 5 bases, with 9 bases spanning the gap. The DNA for the CDR3 is TGTGCCAGCTCACCAAACGCGGGAACTGAAGCTTTCTTT. This codes for CASSPNAGTEAFF. The full variable domain, its missing parts supplied by reference TRBV18 and TRBJ1-1, is NAGVMQNPRHLVRRRGQEARLRCSPMKGHSHVYWYRQLPEEGLKFMVYLQKENIIDESGMPKERFSAEFPKEGPSILRIQQVVRGDSAAYFCASSPNAGTEAFFGQGTRLTVV.

The chain links TRBV6-6 to TRBJ2-1; perhaps TRBD2 as D (7 bases). The length of the CDR3 is 16 residues. Trimming shortened V by 0 bases and J by 3 bases, and 12 bases separated the two germline ends. CDR1 is MNHNY, CDR2 SVGAGI, per germline (reference sequence). CDR3 nucleotide sequence: TGTGCCAGCAGTTACTCGGGAGGGGACATCTACAATGAGCAGTTCTTC. It specifies CASSYSGGDIYNEQFF.

The J gene is TRBJ2-1, the V gene TRBV20-1; weak D call: TRBD1 (6 bases). The CDR3 spans 10 residues. CDR1 and CDR2 from the germline V gene are DFQATT and SNEGSKA (reference sequence). V was trimmed by 6 bases and J by 12 bases, leaving 12 bases between them. CDR3 amino acids: CSAGRGGQFF. CDR3 DNA sequence: TGCAGTGCCGGCCGAGGGGGGCAGTTCTTC.

This clone was observed a single time. The CDR3 region is CASSLEGATYGYTF. DNA for the CDR3: TGTGCCAGCAGTTTAGAGGGGGCTACCTATGGCTACACCTTC. V and J are TRBV28 and TRBJ1-2; 7 bases fit TRBD1. J lost 4 bases, V lost 2 bases, and 4 bases had no gene match. The germline CDR1 and CDR2 sequences are MDHEN and SYDVKM. The CDR3 length is 14 residues.

The chain has TRBV5-8 and TRBJ2-5; 7 nucleotides align to TRBD2. The CDR3 is made up of 15 amino acids. J lost 1 base, V lost 4 bases, and 7 bases had no gene match. Germline assignment: CDR1 SGHTS and CDR2 YDEGEE. Here the CDR3 reads CASSASPGGQETQYF. CDR3 nucleotide sequence: TGTGCCAGCAGCGCTTCCCCGGGAGGCCAAGAGACCCAGTACTTC.

Remarks on this clone: Its ends do not fully match the called genes, so a read error is possible. This chain uses TRBV6-5 with TRBJ2-1; the D gene is possibly TRBD1 (5 bases). The CDR3 has 15 amino acids. In germline, CDR1 is MNHEY, CDR2 SVGAGI. CDR3 in amino acids: CVSSSIRTSYNEQFF. CDR3 DNA: TGTGTCAGCAGTTCCATTCGGACATCCTACAATGAGCAGTTCTTC.

V and J are TRBV7-8 and TRBJ1-1; 11 nucleotides line up with TRBD1. CDR1 and CDR2 from the germline V gene are SGHVS and FQNEAQ. The CDR3 length is 15 residues. The V gene end was trimmed by 5 bases and the J gene end by 5 bases; junction bases not matched to a gene: 7. The CDR3 is CASSPGTGGGTEAFF. CDR3 DNA sequence: TGTGCCAGCAGCCCCGGGACAGGGGGAGGGACTGAAGCTTTCTTT. Using reference TRBV7-8 and TRBJ1-1 for the parts outside the CDR3, the full variable domain is GAGVSQSPRYKVAKRGQDVALRCDPISGHVSLFWYQQALGQGPEFLTYFQNEAQLDKSGLPSDRFFAERPEGSVSTLKIQRTQQEDSAVYLCASSPGTGGGTEAFFGQGTRLTVV.

V gene TRBV6-5 combines with J gene TRBJ2-7; 7 bases map to TRBD1. The V gene's germline CDR1 is MNHEY and CDR2 SVGAGI. After removal of 5 bases from V and 8 bases from J, the junction contained 12 bases not matched to a gene. This CDR3 spans 14 amino acids. This CDR3 reads CASSPRTGGGQQYF. Here the CDR3 DNA reads TGTGCCAGCAGTCCCAGGACAGGCGGTGGACAGCAGTACTTC.

This clone occurred once. The genes are TRBV4-1 and TRBJ2-7, with 11 nucleotides matching TRBD2. V shed 4 bases, J shed 3 bases, and the junction held 11 bases outside the gene matches. The germline CDR1 and CDR2 sequences are MGHRA and YSYEKL. There are 17 residues in the CDR3. CDR3 coding DNA: TGCGCCAGCAGCCCAACTAGCGGGGGCCTCCCTGACTACGAGCAGTACTTC. This sequence encodes CASSPTSGGLPDYEQYF.

This rearrangement joins TRBV5-1 to TRBJ2-3; perhaps TRBD2 as D (7 bases). Germline loops: CDR1 SGHRS, CDR2 YFSETQ. The CDR3 contains 16 residues. V lost 0 bases and J 2 bases, leaving 13 bases between the germline ends. CDR3: CASSLGAAGATDTQYF. Here the CDR3 DNA reads TGCGCCAGCAGCTTGGGGGCCGCGGGGGCCACAGATACGCAGTATTTT.

The chain combines TRBV7-2 with TRBJ1-2; D may be TRBD1 (5 bases). Trimming removed 5 bases from V and 8 bases from J, with 21 bases in between. Germline V CDR1 and CDR2: SGHTA, FQGNSA. The CDR3 has 15 residues. The DNA of the CDR3 is TGTGCCAGCAGCCGCGCCGGGGGGAAAATGGGCGGCTACACCTTC. This sequence encodes CASSRAGGKMGGYTF.

The chain combines TRBV5-6 with TRBJ1-1; D might be TRBD1 (5 bases). CDR3 length equals 13 residues. Trimming took 2 bases from V and 6 from J, leaving 11 bases between them. In germline, CDR1 is SGHDT, CDR2 YYEEEE. The CDR3 DNA reads as TGTGCCAGCAGCTTCGGGACTTGGGCTGAAGCTTTCTTT. Encoded protein: CASSFGTWAEAFF.